A selection of T cell receptor beta chains follows, all from one sample in a study of CD8+ T cells in alopecia areata. This table comes from immunoSEQ multiplex PCR, and its TCRdb copy is limited to in-frame clones, with some not included. The table shows fewer than 150,000 clones, with roughly 50% occurring only once. The sequences come from CD4+ T cells sorted from blood, collected at week 24, from a patient treated with tofacitinib. These receptors were obtained from a human donor with alopecia areata. Both conserved end residues are part of each CDR3. Fields, in order: V gene, clone size, J gene, D gene, CDR3 protein, CDR3 DNA. A D gene is named only where the DNA matches it firmly. Part of the rows lack a size; the others show once, few, many or a class for expanded clones.

v_call: TRBV14
clone_size: few
j_call: TRBJ1-1
d_call: TRBD1
cdr3_aa: CASSRQGAIGTEAFF
cdr3_nt: TGTGCCAGCAGCCGGCAGGGGGCAATTGGCACTGAAGCTTTCTTT

v_call: TRBV7-9
clone_size: NA
j_call: TRBJ1-1
d_call: NA
cdr3_aa: CASSFTLGFGGTEAFF
cdr3_nt: TGTGCCAGCAGCTTTACGCTAGGATTCGGGGGCACTGAAGCTTTCTTT

v_call: TRBV6-5
clone_size: few
j_call: TRBJ1-2
d_call: NA
cdr3_aa: CASSKGPGGHYGYTF
cdr3_nt: TGTGCCAGCAGTAAAGGTCCGGGGGGCCACTATGGCTACACCTTC

v_call: TRBV29-1
clone_size: NA
j_call: TRBJ2-1
d_call: TRBD2
cdr3_aa: CSVRLPGGSSEQFF
cdr3_nt: TGCAGCGTTCGCCTGCCGGGGGGTTCAAGTGAGCAGTTCTTC

v_call: TRBV7-9
clone_size: NA
j_call: TRBJ1-6
d_call: NA
cdr3_aa: CASSRQRSPLHF
cdr3_nt: TGTGCCAGCAGTCGACAACGGTCACCCCTCCACTTT

v_call: TRBV11-1
clone_size: NA
j_call: TRBJ1-2
d_call: NA
cdr3_aa: CASSPRTTYGYTF
cdr3_nt: TGTGCCAGCAGCCCGCGGACAACTTATGGCTACACCTTC

v_call: TRBV29-1
clone_size: few
j_call: TRBJ1-2
d_call: NA
cdr3_aa: CSVSPGAGGYTF
cdr3_nt: TGCAGCGTTTCCCCGGGGGCGGGAGGCTACACCTTC

v_call: TRBV29-1
clone_size: NA
j_call: TRBJ2-1
d_call: TRBD2
cdr3_aa: CSVAGAPGSYNEQFF
cdr3_nt: TGCAGCGTAGCGGGGGCGCCTGGCTCCTACAATGAGCAGTTCTTC

v_call: TRBV19
clone_size: NA
j_call: TRBJ1-5
d_call: NA
cdr3_aa: CASSTLLTGGVQPQHF
cdr3_nt: TGTGCCAGTAGTACCCTCCTGACAGGCGGAGTACAGCCCCAGCATTTT

v_call: TRBV13
clone_size: once
j_call: TRBJ1-2
d_call: NA
cdr3_aa: CASSLGGASGYGYTF
cdr3_nt: TGTGCCAGCAGCCTCGGGGGGGCGTCCGGCTATGGCTACACCTTC

v_call: TRBV19
clone_size: NA
j_call: TRBJ1-2
d_call: NA
cdr3_aa: CASIQDRQANYGYTF
cdr3_nt: TGTGCCAGTATCCAAGACAGGCAAGCTAACTATGGCTACACCTTC

v_call: TRBV5-1
clone_size: NA
j_call: TRBJ1-4
d_call: NA
cdr3_aa: CASGPATNEKLFF
cdr3_nt: TGCGCCAGCGGGCCAGCAACTAATGAAAAACTGTTTTTT

v_call: TRBV14
clone_size: NA
j_call: TRBJ2-3
d_call: TRBD1
cdr3_aa: CASSQDRATDTQYF
cdr3_nt: TGTGCCAGCAGCCAGGACAGGGCTACAGATACGCAGTATTTT

v_call: TRBV9
clone_size: NA
j_call: TRBJ2-1
d_call: NA
cdr3_aa: CASSVSPAGNEQFF
cdr3_nt: TGTGCCAGCAGCGTGTCCCCAGCCGGGAATGAGCAGTTCTTC

v_call: TRBV7-2
clone_size: many
j_call: TRBJ1-5
d_call: NA
cdr3_aa: CASSPGGDARPQHF
cdr3_nt: TGTGCCAGCAGCCCGGGGGGGGACGCCCGGCCCCAGCATTTT

v_call: TRBV9
clone_size: NA
j_call: TRBJ2-3
d_call: TRBD2
cdr3_aa: CASSGTSGGVTDTQYF
cdr3_nt: TGTGCCAGCAGCGGGACTAGCGGGGGAGTCACAGATACGCAGTATTTT

v_call: TRBV30
clone_size: NA
j_call: TRBJ2-7
d_call: TRBD2
cdr3_aa: CAWSGAGRVGYEQYF
cdr3_nt: TGTGCCTGGAGCGGTGCAGGGAGGGTAGGCTACGAGCAGTACTTC

v_call: TRBV5-6
clone_size: NA
j_call: TRBJ1-1
d_call: NA
cdr3_aa: CASSLAAGGAFF
cdr3_nt: TGTGCCAGCAGCTTGGCGGCCGGCGGAGCTTTCTTT

v_call: TRBV7-2
clone_size: NA
j_call: TRBJ2-7
d_call: NA
cdr3_aa: CASAGAYEQYF
cdr3_nt: TGTGCCAGTGCAGGGGCCTACGAGCAGTACTTC

v_call: TRBV2
clone_size: NA
j_call: TRBJ2-1
d_call: NA
cdr3_aa: CASSELGAGVAHNEQFF
cdr3_nt: TGTGCCAGCAGTGAGTTGGGGGCGGGGGTAGCCCACAATGAGCAGTTCTTC

v_call: TRBV5-1
clone_size: NA
j_call: TRBJ2-7
d_call: NA
cdr3_aa: CASSLVDGKQYF
cdr3_nt: TGCGCCAGCAGCTTGGTGGACGGCAAGCAGTACTTC

v_call: TRBV7-2
clone_size: once
j_call: TRBJ1-1
d_call: NA
cdr3_aa: CASSLTGGPNTEAFF
cdr3_nt: TGTGCCAGCAGCCTGACGGGCGGGCCGAACACTGAAGCTTTCTTT

v_call: TRBV5-4
clone_size: NA
j_call: TRBJ1-2
d_call: TRBD1
cdr3_aa: CASSFDRGDGYTF
cdr3_nt: TGTGCCAGCAGCTTCGACAGGGGCGATGGCTACACCTTC